Following are 13 T cell receptor beta chains from one sample sequenced in a study of PD-L1 blockade in urothelial cancer. Measured with immunoSEQ multiplex PCR; TCRdb has only the in-frame clones, and not every one. The data contain some 97,000 clones, over 80% of them singletons. The starting material was PBMCs, obtained around atezolizumab (anti-PD-L1) treatment. Source of these receptors: a woman of 80 years or more with urothelial cancer.

The chain joins TRBV7-3 to TRBJ1-1; 7 bases are shared with TRBD1. Unmatched junction bases numbered 11, after V lost 6 bases and J lost 1 base. Germline V gene data show CDR1 as SGHTA and CDR2 as FQGTGA. The CDR3 sequence is 16 residues long. The DNA of the CDR3 is TGTGCCAGCAGGGATCAGGGGGGTATGAGGAACACTGAAGCTTTCTTT. It specifies CASRDQGGMRNTEAFF.

The chain employs TRBV19 and TRBJ2-5; no clear D gene. Germline V CDR1 and CDR2: LNHDA, SQIVND (reference sequence). The CDR3 covers 15 residues. V was clipped by 3 bases and J by 1 base, with 12 bases between them. The CDR3 loop reads CASSIWYGGQETQYF. In nucleotides, the CDR3 is TGTGCCAGTAGTATTTGGTACGGTGGCCAAGAGACCCAGTACTTC.

This rearrangement joins TRBV19 to TRBJ2-5; D is perhaps TRBD1 (5 bases). V was trimmed by 4 bases and J by 3 bases, leaving 9 bases between them. This CDR3 has 13 amino acids. Germline CDR1 and CDR2: LNHDA and SQIVND (reference sequence). CDR3 protein: CASSTGHKETQYF. The CDR3 DNA is TGTGCCAGTAGTACCGGACATAAAGAGACCCAGTACTTC.

The rearrangement links TRBV4-1 to TRBJ2-1; a weak D match, TRBD2 (6 bases). CDR3 length equals 15 residues. V dropped 0 bases and J dropped 3 bases, with 9 bases sitting between them. Germline-derived CDR1 and CDR2 are MGHRA and YSYEKL. This CDR3 reads CASSQERDFYNEQFF. The CDR3 nucleotides are TGCGCCAGCAGCCAAGAAAGGGACTTCTACAATGAGCAGTTCTTC.

The genes are TRBV9 and TRBJ2-7; tentatively, D is TRBD2 (5 bases). V lost 1 base and J 0 bases, leaving 11 bases between the germline ends. Germline loops: CDR1 SGDLS, CDR2 YYNGEE. The CDR3 runs to 15 residues. The CDR3 DNA sequence: TGTGCCAGCAGCGTATCCGGAGCGGCCTCCTACGAGCAGTACTTC. Encoded protein: CASSVSGAASYEQYF.

The chain carries TRBV30 and TRBJ2-7; possibly TRBD2 for D (6 bases). The length of the CDR3 is 14 residues. The V end was cut by 0 bases, the J end by 0 bases, with 9 bases between. Germline lookup yields CDR1 GTSNPN and CDR2 SVGIG (reference sequence). The CDR3 loop is CAWSVVGLSYEQYF. For the CDR3, the DNA is TGTGCCTGGAGTGTGGTGGGACTCTCCTACGAGCAGTACTTC.

V gene TRBV5-1 combines with J gene TRBJ1-3; D remains ambiguous. Trimming pared 4 bases from V and 0 bases from J, leaving 11 bases between. This CDR3 contains 15 residues. CDR1 is SGHRS, CDR2 YFSETQ, per germline. The CDR3, as DNA: TGCGCCAGCAGCAGAGGAGGAAACTCTGGAAACACCATATATTTT. Its translation: CASSRGGNSGNTIYF.

V is TRBV5-4 and J is TRBJ2-1, with TRBD2 matching over 14 bases. CDR1 and CDR2 (germline): SGHNT, YYREEE (reference sequence). Losses at the gene ends were 4 bases for V and 9 bases for J; bases not matched to a gene: 9. There are 16 residues in the CDR3. CDR3 in DNA: TGTGCCAGCAGCCCGGGACTAGCGGGAGTCGGCGGTGAGCAGTTCTTC. This gives the protein CASSPGLAGVGGEQFF.

The chain links TRBV18 to TRBJ2-7; D is possibly TRBD2 (6 bases). This CDR3 spans 12 amino acids. The ends were cut back, 4 bases at V and 4 bases at J, with 8 bases in the middle. The germline gives CDR1 KGHSH, CDR2 LQKENI. CDR3 protein: CASSRDFYEQYF. CDR3 coding DNA: TGTGCCAGCTCACGGGACTTTTACGAGCAGTACTTC.

The rearrangement joins TRBV9 to TRBJ2-5, with 7 bases fitting TRBD2. V lost 0 bases to trimming and J lost 5 bases; unmatched junction nucleotides: 4. Germline V gene lookup returns CDR1 SGDLS and CDR2 YYNGEE. The CDR3 has 14 amino acids. CDR3 DNA: TGTGCCAGCAGCGTAGAGCGGGGAGACGAGACCCAGTACTTC. It yields the protein CASSVERGDETQYF.

The rearrangement joins TRBV7-6 to TRBJ1-3; D gene uncertain. CDR1 is SGHVS, CDR2 FNYEAQ, per germline. Deletions cut 5 bases from V and 4 bases from J, with 18 bases between. This CDR3 comprises 16 residues. CDR3 sequence (DNA): TGTGCCAGCAGCCCGACTTCCGTATCGGCGGGAAACACCATATATTTT. Encoded protein: CASSPTSVSAGNTIYF.

V is TRBV4-2 and J is TRBJ2-7, with 7 bases aligning to TRBD2. This CDR3 spans 15 amino acids. V lost 0 bases and J lost 4; bases outside the gene matches: 6. Germline V gene sequence: CDR1 LGHNA, CDR2 YNFKEQ. CDR3: CASSQEASGAYEQYF. CDR3 coding DNA: TGTGCCAGCAGCCAAGAAGCTAGCGGAGCTTACGAGCAGTACTTC.

This chain links TRBV6-1 with TRBJ2-7; 10 bases align to TRBD2. V shed 2 bases and J 7 bases; nucleotides not matched to a gene: 8. This CDR3 region has 15 residues. The V gene's germline CDR1 is MNHNS and CDR2 SASEGT. CDR3 bases: TGTGCCAGCAGTGAACGTACTAGCGGGATGGGTGAGCAGTACTTC. Encoded protein: CASSERTSGMGEQYF.